This T cell receptor (beta chain) was retrieved from a study of blood T cell repertoires in COVID-19. Per the original data handling: By means of reference gene primer amplification, nucleated cell counts were estimated. Profiling relied on immunoSEQ multiplex PCR, and the TCRdb table lists in-frame clones only, not all of them. From that table come the V and J calls and clone size; the DNA was used to work out D and trimming. Of a few hundred thousand clones listed, about 90% were seen once; the top ten hold around 2.8%. This clone was detected only once. The germline V and J ends were trimmed by 0 bases and 7 bases, with 8 bases remaining between them. Germline V gene sequence: CDR1 SGHRS, CDR2 YFSETQ. The CDR3 loop spans 14 amino acids.

The chain combines TRBV5-1 with TRBJ1-6; no clear D gene. This clonotype was sampled from a woman aged 30 to 39 with COVID-19, enrolled during active disease. The sample taken for sequencing was peripheral blood. This CDR3 reads CASSLADTNSPLHF. As DNA, the CDR3 is TGCGCCAGCAGCTTGGCTGACACCAATTCACCCCTCCACTTT.